One and the same sample provided the 13 T cell receptor beta chains below, sequenced in a study of glioma-infiltrating T cells after dendritic cell vaccination. Sequenced by immunoSEQ multiplex PCR; TCRdb stores in-frame clones only, minus some. The sample includes roughly 100,000 clones, around 91% of them seen just once. Time point meaning: after dendritic cell vaccination, including at tumor progression/relapse. The material sequenced was blood, taken after dendritic cell vaccination. The receptors derive from a human donor with glioblastoma.

This chain connects TRBV4-1 to TRBJ2-5; 8 bases agree with TRBD1. Germline CDR1 is MGHRA and CDR2 is YSYEKL. The CDR3 consists of 17 residues. V trimming: 2 bases; J trimming: 4 bases; junction bases outside the gene matches: 12. CDR3 sequence: CASSQTAPPGGRETQYF. CDR3 coding DNA: TGCGCCAGCAGCCAAACCGCCCCCCCAGGGGGCAGAGAGACCCAGTACTTC.

J is TRBJ2-3 and V is TRBV6-1, with TRBD2 identical over 7 bases. Germline V gene lookup returns CDR1 MNHNS and CDR2 SASEGT. The V gene end was trimmed by 1 base and the J gene end by 4 bases; junction bases not matched to a gene: 2. CDR3 size: 14 residues. The CDR3 protein is CASSEGGGSDTQYF. DNA of the CDR3: TGTGCCAGCAGTGAAGGGGGGGGGTCAGATACGCAGTATTTT.

This clone was recorded a few times. The chain links TRBV5-1 to TRBJ1-1; a possible D gene is TRBD1 (6 bases). Between the trimmed V and J ends, which lost 5 bases and 2 bases, there was a span of 19 bases. Germline CDR1 reads SGHRS; CDR2 reads YFSETQ. The CDR3 is 16 amino acids. CDR3 residues: CASRQAYRALNTEAFF. In DNA form, the CDR3 reads TGCGCCAGCAGGCAGGCTTACAGGGCGCTCAACACTGAAGCTTTCTTT. The variable domain in full, completed from reference TRBV5-1 and TRBJ1-1, reads KAGVTQTPRYLIKTRGQQVTLSCSPISGHRSVSWYQQTPGQGLQFLFEYFSETQRNKGNFPGRFSGRQFSNSRSEMNVSTLELGDSALYLCASRQAYRALNTEAFFGQGTRLTVV.

The V and J genes are TRBV2 and TRBJ2-5; 7 bases line up with TRBD2. The J call is doubtful: the DNA matches TRBJ2-7 better. From germline, CDR1 is SNHLY and CDR2 FYNNEI. This CDR3 spans 13 amino acids. CDR3 loop: CASSAAGVPEQYF. The CDR3 DNA is TGTGCCAGCAGTGCGGCGGGAGTTCCCGAGCAGTACTTC.

This sequence joins TRBV5-4 and TRBJ2-4; TRBD2 agrees at 9 bases. Trimming at V came to 5 bases and at J to 9 bases, leaving 18 bases not matched to a gene. CDR3 size: 17 residues. Germline CDR1 is SGHNT and CDR2 is YYREEE (reference sequence). The CDR3 nucleotides are TGTGCCAGCAGGGACCTAGCTAGCGGGACCCTAGACGGCATTCAGTACTTC. It translates to CASRDLASGTLDGIQYF. Filled out from reference TRBV5-4 and TRBJ2-4, the complete variable domain reads ETGVTQSPTHLIKTRGQQVTLRCSSQSGHNTVSWYQQALGQGPQFIFQYYREEENGRGNFPPRFSGLQFPNYSSELNVNALELDDSALYLCASRDLASGTLDGIQYFGAGTRLSVL.

This chain joins TRBV30 and TRBJ2-1; 8 bases fit TRBD2. V was clipped by 5 bases and J by 4 bases; unmatched bases: 16. The CDR3 is 17 residues long. Germline CDR1 is GTSNPN and CDR2 is SVGIG (reference sequence). The CDR3 reads CAWREGRQTSFYNEQFF. The CDR3 nucleotides are TGTGCCTGGCGGGAGGGCAGACAAACATCTTTTTACAATGAGCAGTTCTTC.

The chain joins TRBV6-6 to TRBJ2-3, with 9 bases fitting TRBD2. The CDR3 runs to 16 residues. Germline V gene sequence: CDR1 MNHNY, CDR2 SVGAGI (reference sequence). The junction had 3 bases not matched to a gene; V was cut back by 2 bases and J by 0 bases. As DNA, the CDR3 is TGTGCCAGCAGTTACGCTAGCGGGAAAAGCACAGATACGCAGTATTTT. Protein: CASSYASGKSTDTQYF.

The gene calls are TRBV27 and TRBJ1-5, with D maybe TRBD1 (5 bases). There are 15 residues in the CDR3. The ends were cut back, 5 bases at V and 8 bases at J, with 19 bases in the middle. The V gene's germline CDR1 is MNHEY and CDR2 SMNVEV (reference sequence). CDR3 protein: CASSPDNLRSKPQHF. The CDR3 nucleotides read TGTGCCAGCAGTCCGGACAACCTAAGAAGCAAGCCCCAGCATTTT.

This chain links TRBV5-6 with TRBJ1-2; possible D gene TRBD1, 5 bases. Looked up from germline, CDR1 is SGHDT and CDR2 is YYEEEE. Trimming left V 2 bases short and J 3 bases short, with 11 bases between. This CDR3 region has 14 residues. As DNA, the CDR3 is TGTGCCAGCAGCTTCTACCTCAGGGACTATGGCTACACCTTC. This sequence encodes CASSFYLRDYGYTF.

This rearrangement joins TRBV2 to TRBJ1-1; 8 bases map to TRBD1. Losses at the gene ends were 7 bases for V and 5 bases for J; bases not matched to a gene: 12. The V gene's germline CDR1 is SNHLY and CDR2 FYNNEI. This CDR3 has 15 amino acids. As DNA, the CDR3 is TGTGCCAGCACCGAACTCACAGGGGGAGAGACTGAAGCTTTCTTT. Residues: CASTELTGGETEAFF.

The CDR3 spells CASSGTSGSYEQYF. CDR3 DNA: TGTGCCAGTAGTGGGACTAGCGGGAGTTACGAGCAGTACTTC. The chain links TRBV19 to TRBJ2-7, with 14 bases aligning to TRBD2. V was pared by 5 bases and J by 4 bases, with 1 base of the junction left unmatched. The CDR3 consists of 14 residues. CDR1 is LNHDA, CDR2 SQIVND, per germline (reference sequence).

The J gene is TRBJ2-1, the V gene TRBV19, with 7 bases that match TRBD2. This CDR3 comprises 14 residues. Trimming at V came to 3 bases and at J to 5 bases, leaving 4 bases not matched to a gene. Per the germline V gene, CDR1 is LNHDA and CDR2 is SQIVND (reference sequence). Here the CDR3 reads CASSIRDYNNEQFF. CDR3 bases: TGTGCCAGTAGTATCAGGGACTACAACAATGAGCAGTTCTTC.

This clone was detected once. This CDR3 reads CASGLAGQGVQPQHF. CDR3 nucleotides: TGTGCTAGTGGTTTGGCAGGACAGGGGGTACAGCCCCAGCATTTT. This chain links TRBV12-5 with TRBJ1-5; 10 bases map to TRBD1. The length of the CDR3 is 15 residues. Trimming at V came to 1 base and at J to 7 bases, leaving 4 bases not matched to a gene. Germline loops: CDR1 LGHNT, CDR2 FRNRAP.